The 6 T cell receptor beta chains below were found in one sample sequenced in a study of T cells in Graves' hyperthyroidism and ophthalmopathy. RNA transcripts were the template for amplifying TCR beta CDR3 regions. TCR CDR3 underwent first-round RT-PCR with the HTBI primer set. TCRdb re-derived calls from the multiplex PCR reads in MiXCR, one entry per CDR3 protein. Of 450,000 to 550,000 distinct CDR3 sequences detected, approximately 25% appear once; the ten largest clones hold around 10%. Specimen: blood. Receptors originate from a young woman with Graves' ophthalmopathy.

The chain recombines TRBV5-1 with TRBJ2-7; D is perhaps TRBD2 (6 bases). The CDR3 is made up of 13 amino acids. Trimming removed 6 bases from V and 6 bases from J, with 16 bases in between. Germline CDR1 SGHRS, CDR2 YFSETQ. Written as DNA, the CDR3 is TGCGCCAGCAACCGGAGCGGGTCTCGCGAGCAGTACTTC. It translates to CASNRSGSREQYF.

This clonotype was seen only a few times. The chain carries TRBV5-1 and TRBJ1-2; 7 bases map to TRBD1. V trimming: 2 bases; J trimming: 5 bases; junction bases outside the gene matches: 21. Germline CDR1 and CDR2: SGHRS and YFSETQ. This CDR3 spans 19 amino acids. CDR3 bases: TGCGCCAGCAGCTTACGGAGCGGCGGGACAGCCAGCCGCGGGTATGGCTACACCTTC. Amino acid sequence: CASSLRSGGTASRGYGYTF. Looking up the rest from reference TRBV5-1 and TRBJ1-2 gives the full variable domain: KAGVTQTPRYLIKTRGQQVTLSCSPISGHRSVSWYQQTPGQGLQFLFEYFSETQRNKGNFPGRFSGRQFSNSRSEMNVSTLELGDSALYLCASSLRSGGTASRGYGYTFGSGTRLTVV.

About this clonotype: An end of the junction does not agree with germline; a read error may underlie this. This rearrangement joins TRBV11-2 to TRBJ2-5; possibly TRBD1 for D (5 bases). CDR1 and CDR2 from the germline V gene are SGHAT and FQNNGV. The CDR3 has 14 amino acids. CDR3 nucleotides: TGTGCCAGCAGCTTAGTGGTGGGGCAAGAGACCCAGGACTTC. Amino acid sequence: CASSLVVGQETQDF. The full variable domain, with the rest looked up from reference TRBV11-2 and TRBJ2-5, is EAGVAQSPRYKIIEKRQSVAFWCNPISGHATLYWYQQILGQGPKLLIQFQNNGVVDDSQLPKDRFSAERLKGVDSTLKIQPAKLEDSAVYLCASSLVVGQETQDFGPGTRLLVL.

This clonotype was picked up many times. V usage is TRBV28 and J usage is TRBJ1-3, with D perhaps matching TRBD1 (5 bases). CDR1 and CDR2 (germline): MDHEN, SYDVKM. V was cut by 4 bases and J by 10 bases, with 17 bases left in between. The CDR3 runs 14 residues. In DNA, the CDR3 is TGTGCCAGCAGTTCCGTTGACAGAGCCACAACCATATATTTT. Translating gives CASSSVDRATTIYF.

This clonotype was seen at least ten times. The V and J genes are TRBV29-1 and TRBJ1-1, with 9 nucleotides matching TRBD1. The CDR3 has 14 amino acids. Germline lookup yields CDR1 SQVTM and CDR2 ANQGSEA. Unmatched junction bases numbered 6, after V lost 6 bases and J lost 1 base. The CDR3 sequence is CSVRWGQGNTEAFF. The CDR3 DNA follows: TGCAGCGTGAGATGGGGACAGGGGAACACTGAAGCTTTCTTT. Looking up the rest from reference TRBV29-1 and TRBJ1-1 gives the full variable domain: SAVISQKPSRDICQRGTSLTIQCQVDSQVTMMFWYRQQPGQSLTLIATANQGSEATYESGFVIDKFPISRPNLTFSTLTVSNMSPEDSSIYLCSVRWGQGNTEAFFGQGTRLTVV.

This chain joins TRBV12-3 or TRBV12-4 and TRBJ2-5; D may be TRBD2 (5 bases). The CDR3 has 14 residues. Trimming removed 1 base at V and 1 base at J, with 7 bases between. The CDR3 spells CASSLVLGQETQYF. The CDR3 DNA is TGTGCCAGCAGTTTAGTACTAGGCCAAGAGACCCAGTACTTC.